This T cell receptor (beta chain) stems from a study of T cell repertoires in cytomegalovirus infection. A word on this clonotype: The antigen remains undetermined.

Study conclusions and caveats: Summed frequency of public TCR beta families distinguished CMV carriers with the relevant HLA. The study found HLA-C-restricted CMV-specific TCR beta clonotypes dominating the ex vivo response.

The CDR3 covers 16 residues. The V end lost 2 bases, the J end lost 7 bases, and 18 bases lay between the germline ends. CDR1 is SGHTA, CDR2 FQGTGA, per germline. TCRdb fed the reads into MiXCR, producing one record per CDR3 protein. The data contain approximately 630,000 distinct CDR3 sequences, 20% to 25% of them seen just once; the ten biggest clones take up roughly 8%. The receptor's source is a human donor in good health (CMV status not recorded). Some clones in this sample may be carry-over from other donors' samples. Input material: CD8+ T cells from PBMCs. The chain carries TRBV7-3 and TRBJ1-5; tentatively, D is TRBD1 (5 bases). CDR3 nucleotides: TGTGCCAGCAGCTTAGTTCTGCGGCAGGGATGCCAGCCCCAGCATTTT. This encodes CASSLVLRQGCQPQHF.